These 12 T cell receptor beta chains originate from one sample sequenced in a study of identifying expanded T cells in peripheral blood. Repertoires were generated with immunoSEQ multiplex PCR, while TCRdb's copy carries only in-frame clones and drops some. Of about 90,000 clones in the sample, 86% were seen once. Sequencing was done on a sample of blood. The receptors shown here come from a person aged 18 to 75 in good health.

This clone was detected once. This chain joins TRBV6-6 and TRBJ1-1; TRBD1 matches 9 bases. V lost 4 bases and J lost 2; bases outside the gene matches: 2. Germline V gene sequence: CDR1 MNHNY, CDR2 SVGAGI (reference sequence). CDR3 length: 14 residues. The CDR3, as DNA: TGTGCCAGCAGTTCTACAGGGGGCAACACTGAAGCTTTCTTT. This encodes CASSSTGGNTEAFF.

This chain uses TRBV9 with TRBJ2-7, with unresolved D. Trimming removed 3 bases at V and 6 bases at J, with 16 bases between. Per the germline V gene, CDR1 is SGDLS and CDR2 is YYNGEE. The CDR3 is made up of 14 amino acids. CDR3 coding DNA: TGTGCCAGCAGCGCACCCCGCTCTCTTTCCGAGCAGTACTTC. It yields the protein CASSAPRSLSEQYF.

This sequence joins TRBV7-8 and TRBJ2-3; the D gene is possibly TRBD2 (5 bases). Trimming removed 3 bases from V and 2 bases from J, with 12 bases in between. Germline V gene sequence: CDR1 SGHVS, CDR2 FQNEAQ. CDR3 length: 15 amino acids. CDR3 coding DNA: TGTGCCAGCAGCTTGTCTAGCACCCTCACAGATACGCAGTATTTT. This gives the protein CASSLSSTLTDTQYF.

This chain joins TRBV5-1 and TRBJ2-1; TRBD1 aligns across 7 bases. Germline V gives CDR1 SGHRS, CDR2 YFSETQ. With V trimmed by 0 bases and J by 4 bases, 4 bases remained unmatched. The CDR3 totals 15 residues. The DNA for the CDR3 is TGCGCCAGCAGCTTGGAAGGACAGGTTTACAATGAGCAGTTCTTC. Translation gives CASSLEGQVYNEQFF. The full variable domain, with the rest looked up from reference TRBV5-1 and TRBJ2-1, is KAGVTQTPRYLIKTRGQQVTLSCSPISGHRSVSWYQQTPGQGLQFLFEYFSETQRNKGNFPGRFSGRQFSNSRSEMNVSTLELGDSALYLCASSLEGQVYNEQFFGPGTRLTVL.

This chain joins TRBV10-3 and TRBJ2-7; 7 bases agree with TRBD1. The CDR3 runs to 14 residues. Per the germline V gene, CDR1 is ENHRY and CDR2 is SYGVKD. V dropped 9 bases and J dropped 4; count of bases not matched to a gene: 12. The CDR3 nucleotides are TGTGCCATTCGCCAACCGGGACAGCTTTACGAGCAGTACTTC. This sequence encodes CAIRQPGQLYEQYF.

The chain employs TRBV27 and TRBJ1-2; D unclear. V lost 5 bases and J 2 bases, leaving 21 bases between the germline ends. CDR3 size: 17 residues. Germline CDR1 and CDR2: MNHEY and SMNVEV (reference sequence). The CDR3 spells CASSKTFSSSKNYGYTF. CDR3 coding DNA: TGTGCCAGCAGTAAGACATTTTCCAGCTCGAAAAACTATGGCTACACCTTC.

The rearrangement uses TRBV5-1 and TRBJ1-2; 7 bases fit TRBD1. The junction had 13 bases not matched to a gene; V was cut back by 1 base and J by 4 bases. CDR1 and CDR2 (germline): SGHRS, YFSETQ. The CDR3 sequence is 17 residues long. The CDR3 DNA sequence: TGCGCCAGCAGCTTGTCAGGACAGGAGATGGGTGGCTATGGCTACACCTTC. It is translated as CASSLSGQEMGGYGYTF.

This clone was counted between two and nine times. The V gene is TRBV6-6, the J gene TRBJ1-2; D is undetermined. Germline V CDR1 and CDR2: MNHNY, SVGAGI (reference sequence). This CDR3 is built from 14 residues. V was cut by 5 bases and J by 4 bases, with 14 bases left in between. The chain's CDR3 is CASSVPDGTYGYTF. For the CDR3, the DNA is TGTGCCAGCAGTGTGCCAGACGGCACCTATGGCTACACCTTC.

This sequence joins TRBV15 and TRBJ1-5, with TRBD1 matching over 8 bases. The CDR3 loop spans 16 amino acids. The germline CDR1 and CDR2 sequences are LNHNV and YYDKDF (reference sequence). Trimming took 2 bases from V and 9 from J; bases not matched to a gene: 12. This CDR3 reads CATSRKATGVPSPQHF. CDR3 bases: TGTGCCACCAGCAGAAAGGCGACAGGGGTCCCATCGCCCCAGCATTTT.

V gene TRBV5-1 combines with J gene TRBJ2-3, with 10 nucleotides matching TRBD1. V dropped 0 bases and J dropped 3; count of bases not matched to a gene: 1. This CDR3 is built from 15 residues. Germline-derived CDR1 and CDR2 are SGHRS and YFSETQ. The CDR3 spells CASSLAGQGTDTQYF. In DNA, the CDR3 is TGCGCCAGCAGCTTGGCGGGACAGGGGACAGATACGCAGTATTTT.

This chain links TRBV7-9 with TRBJ2-5; the D gene is possibly TRBD2 (7 bases). Germline-derived CDR1 and CDR2 are SEHNR and FQNEAQ (reference sequence). V dropped 1 base and J dropped 5 bases, with 17 bases sitting between them. The CDR3 runs 16 residues. CDR3 loop: CASSLVFGGLRETQYF. Written as DNA, the CDR3 is TGTGCCAGCAGCTTAGTGTTCGGGGGGCTGAGGGAGACCCAGTACTTC.

The gene calls are TRBV14 and TRBJ2-1; 8 bases map to TRBD1. The germline gives CDR1 SGHDN, CDR2 FVKESK. The V gene end was trimmed by 3 bases and the J gene end by 8 bases; junction bases not matched to a gene: 9. CDR3 length: 15 residues. CDR3 nucleotide sequence: TGTGCCAGCAGCCATCAACAGGGGGAGGTCTATGAGCAGTTCTTC. Protein product: CASSHQQGEVYEQFF.